The 16 T cell receptor beta chains below come from one sample, sequenced in a study of T-cell reconstitution after alpha-beta-depleted transplantation in children. The authors prepared the TCRbeta library with unique molecular identifiers. From the PCR reads, TCRdb called clonotypes with MiXCR, one entry per CDR3 protein. Altogether 450,000 to 600,000 distinct CDR3 sequences are present, more than 9% being singletons, with the ten largest covering roughly 2.1%. This specimen was PBMCs, taken before TCRalphabeta/CD19-depleted stem cell transplant. The receptors originated from a child younger than 10 with inherited bone marrow failure, due to receive a stem cell transplant.

This clonotype was seen many times. One end of the junction fails to match germline, which may point to a read error. The chain is built from TRBV10-3 and TRBJ2-1; TRBD2 matches 9 bases. CDR1 and CDR2 from the germline V gene are ENHRY and SYGVKD. This CDR3 comprises 11 residues. CDR3 coding DNA: TGCGTAGAGCGGGAGGACAATGAGCAGTTCTTC. Encoded protein: CVEREDNEQFF.

This clonotype was detected a few times. The genes are TRBV9 and TRBJ2-5; 7 bases map to TRBD2. Trimming removed 3 bases from V and 2 bases from J; junction bases left unmatched: 10. Germline-derived CDR1 and CDR2 are SGDLS and YYNGEE. This CDR3 is built from 16 residues. Written as DNA, the CDR3 is TGTGCCAGCAGCGCCTCTAGCGGAGTGGCTCAAGAGACCCAGTACTTC. It translates to CASSASSGVAQETQYF.

This clonotype was seen at least ten times. This chain links TRBV5-1 with TRBJ1-3; tentative D call: TRBD1 (5 bases). The CDR3 consists of 14 residues. CDR1 SGHRS and CDR2 YFSETQ come from the germline V gene. The ends were cut back, 6 bases at V and 1 base at J, with 11 bases in the middle. The CDR3 here is CASTSGMSGNTIYF. The CDR3 coding sequence is TGCGCCAGCACTTCAGGGATGTCTGGAAACACCATATATTTT.

In its sample, this clonotype was seen many times. The chain has TRBV6-2 or TRBV6-3 and TRBJ2-2, with TRBD2 matching over 12 bases. The length of the CDR3 is 17 residues. CDR1 and CDR2 from the germline V gene are MNHEY and SVGEGT. J was trimmed by 4 bases and V by 0 bases; bases with no gene match: 3. For the CDR3, the DNA is TGTGCCAGCAGTTACTCGTCACTAGCGGGAGGCACCGGGGAGCTGTTTTTT. Amino acids: CASSYSSLAGGTGELFF.

This clonotype was seen only a few times. This chain uses TRBV28 with TRBJ2-5, with 7 bases that match TRBD1. The CDR3 extends over 14 amino acids. The V and J ends lost 8 bases and 5 bases, in that order; junction bases with no gene match: 11. The V gene's germline CDR1 is MDHEN and CDR2 SYDVKM. CDR3 coding DNA: TGTGCCAGCGCATCCCCAGGGGGTCGTGAGACCCAGTACTTC. Translation: CASASPGGRETQYF. Drawing the rest from reference TRBV28 and TRBJ2-5, the complete variable domain is DVKVTQSSRYLVKRTGEKVFLECVQDMDHENMFWYRQDPGLGLRLIYFSYDVKMKEKGDIPEGYSVSREKKERFSLILESASTNQTSMYLCASASPGGRETQYFGPGTRLLVL.

The V gene is TRBV5-1, the J gene TRBJ2-5; 8 nucleotides align to TRBD1. From germline, CDR1 is SGHRS and CDR2 YFSETQ. The CDR3 extends over 16 amino acids. The V segment lost 1 base and the J segment 5 bases; nucleotides outside the gene matches: 10. The DNA of the CDR3 is TGCGCCAGCAGCTTGTCCCGACAGGGGAGGAGGGAGACCCAGTACTTC. This codes for CASSLSRQGRRETQYF.

At least ten counts were recorded for this clonotype. The chain employs TRBV5-1 and TRBJ2-1; 9 bases align to TRBD2. Trimming removed 1 base from V and 0 bases from J; junction bases left unmatched: 5. The germline gives CDR1 SGHRS, CDR2 YFSETQ. This CDR3 spans 17 amino acids. The DNA for the CDR3 is TGCGCCAGCAGCTTGTGGGCGGGAGGGGTCTCCTACAATGAGCAGTTCTTC. Its translation is CASSLWAGGVSYNEQFF.

This clonotype showed up many times. The gene calls are TRBV29-1 and TRBJ2-1; D is possibly TRBD2 (5 bases). The CDR3 consists of 15 residues. Germline assignment: CDR1 SQVTM and CDR2 ANQGSEA. V dropped 6 bases and J dropped 5 bases, with 20 bases sitting between them. The CDR3 nucleotides are TGCAGCGTCAGAGGGCTAGCCTTGACCCACAATGAGCAGTTCTTC. This sequence encodes CSVRGLALTHNEQFF.

At least ten counts were recorded for this clonotype. The genes are TRBV7-2 and TRBJ2-3; no firm D call. Germline V gene sequence: CDR1 SGHTA, CDR2 FQGNSA. V dropped 0 bases and J dropped 0 bases, with 7 bases sitting between them. This CDR3 spans 15 amino acids. The CDR3 DNA follows: TGTGCCAGCAGCTTAGCGGACGGCAGCACAGATACGCAGTATTTT. This encodes CASSLADGSTDTQYF.

This clonotype has a count of ten or more. The chain employs TRBV11-2 and TRBJ2-5, with TRBD1 matching 7 bases. Germline CDR1 SGHAT, CDR2 FQNNGV. The V gene end was trimmed by 3 bases and the J gene end by 5 bases; junction bases not matched to a gene: 6. The CDR3 is 14 residues long. CDR3 sequence: CASSFQQGWETQYF. Here the CDR3 DNA reads TGTGCCAGCAGCTTCCAACAGGGGTGGGAGACCCAGTACTTC.

The table lists this clonotype with many counts. One end of the junction is discordant with germline, which a read error may explain. The V gene is TRBV29-1, the J gene TRBJ2-5, with TRBD1 matching 7 bases. CDR3 length: 16 amino acids. Germline CDR1 and CDR2: SQVTM and ANQGSEA. CDR3 region: CSDEDLGTAYQETQYF. The DNA of the CDR3 is TGCAGCGATGAAGATCTCGGGACAGCCTACCAAGAGACCCAGTACTTC.

With respect to this clonotype: A much larger clone lies a single base off, so this may be a read error. The chain employs TRBV5-1 and TRBJ2-1, with 8 nucleotides matching TRBD2. V shed 4 bases and J 3 bases; nucleotides not matched to a gene: 9. The CDR3 consists of 16 residues. CDR1 is SGHRS, CDR2 YFSETQ, per germline. The CDR3 DNA sequence: TGCGCCAGCAGCCAATTAGCGGGAAACTTCTACAATGAGCAGTTCTTC. This sequence encodes CASSQLAGNFYNEQFF.

This clonotype has a count of ten or more. V is TRBV12-3 or TRBV12-4 and J is TRBJ2-5; the D is unclear. Deletions cut 5 bases from V and 1 base from J, with 11 bases between. The CDR3 is 14 amino acids. CDR3 loop: CASSPARFQETQYF. CDR3 in DNA: TGTGCCAGCAGTCCCGCTCGGTTCCAAGAGACCCAGTACTTC.

This clonotype was detected ten times or more. The chain couples TRBV7-2 to TRBJ2-4, with TRBD1 matching 8 bases. V was pared by 4 bases and J by 5 bases, with 4 bases of the junction left unmatched. This CDR3 comprises 14 residues. CDR1 is SGHTA and CDR2 is FQGNSA in the germline V gene. CDR3 bases: TGTGCCAGCAGCTCCCAGGGGGCGGAAAACATTCAGTACTTC. It yields the protein CASSSQGAENIQYF.

This clonotype was seen at least ten times. V usage is TRBV2 and J usage is TRBJ2-1, with 7 bases fitting TRBD2. Trimming removed 7 bases from V and 4 bases from J; junction bases left unmatched: 1. The CDR3 has 12 residues. CDR1 is SNHLY, CDR2 FYNNEI, per germline. This CDR3 is CASTGGYNEQFF. In nucleotides, the CDR3 is TGTGCCAGCACGGGGGGTTACAATGAGCAGTTCTTC.

This clonotype was seen many times. The chain couples TRBV12-3 or TRBV12-4 to TRBJ2-1; D is ambiguous. The CDR3 has 11 amino acids. The V and J ends lost 0 bases and 10 bases respectively, with 4 bases between them. The CDR3 region has the DNA TGTGCCAGCAGTTTAGCGGGAGAGCAGTTCTTC. Translating gives CASSLAGEQFF.